This T cell receptor (beta chain) was captured in a study of T cells in Graves' hyperthyroidism and ophthalmopathy. The authors deemed Graves' hyperthyroidism stable absent ophthalmopathy progression within 18 months. This clonotype was recorded many times. What was amplified from RNA transcripts were TCR beta CDR3 regions. Researchers ran a first-round RT-PCR on the TCR CDR3 using the HTBI primer set. A single record per CDR3 protein comes from TCRdb applying MiXCR to the multiplex PCR reads. The data hold about 290,000 distinct CDR3 sequences, with about 13% observed a single time. Material: blood. This sequence originates from a woman aged 40 to 55 with Graves' hyperthyroidism.

CDR3 DNA sequence: TGTGCCAGCAGTTTATCGGGGGGTAAGCACAATGAGCAGTTCTTC. This codes for CASSLSGGKHNEQFF. The chain employs TRBV28 and TRBJ2-1, with 7 bases matching TRBD2. V trimming: 1 base; J trimming: 5 bases; junction bases outside the gene matches: 5. The CDR3 has 15 amino acids. Germline assignment: CDR1 MDHEN and CDR2 SYDVKM.